This TCR beta chain was identified during a study of OX40 agonist ivuxolimab in advanced cancers. General study points: Expanded clones belonging to CD8+ T cells outnumbered, on average, those of CD4+.

Blood specimens came from baseline, cycle 4 day 1, and cycle 7 day 1. As to this clone: As yet, its antigen is unknown.

V was pared by 5 bases and J by 6 bases, with 7 bases between. Germline CDR1 SEHNR, CDR2 FQNEAQ (reference sequence). The CDR3 is 12 amino acids. Profiled with immunoSEQ multiplex PCR; TCRdb holds only in-frame clones, not every one. The sample lists approximately 28,000 clones, roughly 86% occurring once. Sequenced material: CD4+ or CD8+ T cells sorted from blood, taken in a trial of the OX40 agonist ivuxolimab. This sequence originates from an adult with an advanced solid tumor such as melanoma, head and neck, liver or kidney cancer. The chain recombines TRBV7-9 with TRBJ2-2; no reliable D call. CDR3 nucleotides: TGTGCCAGCAGCCCCCTGTCCGGGGAGCTGTTTTTT. It translates to CASSPLSGELFF.